Following are 26 T cell receptor beta chains from one sample sequenced in a study of shared clonotypes between healthy human individuals. TCRdb's table, derived via immunoSEQ multiplex PCR, lists solely in-frame clones and lacks some. The sample has approximately 2.3 million clones; 93% are singletons. Sequencing used naive CD4+ T cells from PBMCs. Subset denoted: CD45RA+ positively selected. The receptors were sampled from a man aged 18 to 29 in good health. Some clones in this sample may be carry-over from other donors' samples.

This rearrangement joins TRBV19 to TRBJ2-7; 7 nucleotides match TRBD1. The CDR3 sequence is 14 residues long. The germline V gene has CDR1 LNHDA and CDR2 SQIVND (reference sequence). V lost 6 bases to trimming and J lost 1 base; unmatched junction nucleotides: 6. The CDR3 coding sequence is TGTGCCAGTAGCTCACCGGGACAGTCCTACGAGCAGTACTTC. Its translation is CASSSPGQSYEQYF.

The chain has TRBV5-4 and TRBJ2-6, with D possibly being TRBD1 or TRBD2 (5 bases each). Germline lookup yields CDR1 SGHNT and CDR2 YYREEE (reference sequence). Trimming shortened V by 6 bases and J by 4 bases, and 23 bases separated the two germline ends. This CDR3 has 18 amino acids. The CDR3 DNA sequence: TGTGCCAGCAATGGCGGCGGTACGAGGGGTTCGGGGGCCAACGTCCTGACTTTC. It yields the protein CASNGGGTRGSGANVLTF.

The chain recombines TRBV28 with TRBJ2-3; D remains ambiguous. The CDR3 length is 13 residues. V was pared by 2 bases and J by 5 bases, with 8 bases between. In germline, CDR1 is MDHEN, CDR2 SYDVKM. CDR3 nucleotide sequence: TGTGCCAGCAGTTTACCGAGGATAGATACGCAGTATTTT. It is translated as CASSLPRIDTQYF.

J is TRBJ2-5 and V is TRBV5-6; no reliable D call. Trimming shortened V by 3 bases and J by 1 base, and 10 bases separated the two germline ends. This CDR3 has 14 amino acids. Germline V gene data show CDR1 as SGHDT and CDR2 as YYEEEE. CDR3 in DNA: TGTGCCAGCAGCTCCAGCGTAGGCCAAGAGACCCAGTACTTC. This encodes CASSSSVGQETQYF.

J is TRBJ2-3 and V is TRBV7-6; 9 nucleotides align to TRBD2. Germline CDR1 SGHVS, CDR2 FNYEAQ. J was trimmed by 0 bases and V by 4 bases; bases with no gene match: 5. The CDR3 is 16 amino acids. The chain's CDR3 is CASSSQTSGSTDTQYF. The DNA of the CDR3 is TGTGCCAGCAGCTCTCAGACTAGCGGCAGCACAGATACGCAGTATTTT.

The rearrangement links TRBV2 to TRBJ2-1, with 14 bases that match TRBD2. The length of the CDR3 is 17 residues. Germline CDR1 is SNHLY and CDR2 is FYNNEI. The V gene end was trimmed by 5 bases and the J gene end by 7 bases; junction bases not matched to a gene: 10. The CDR3 coding sequence is TGTGCCAGCAGTCGAAGGGGACTAGCGGGAGTCGGGAATGAGCAGTTCTTC. Its translation is CASSRRGLAGVGNEQFF.

This chain connects TRBV5-5 to TRBJ1-3; D remains ambiguous. Trimming stripped 4 bases from V and 2 bases from J, with 16 bases between. The germline CDR1 and CDR2 sequences are SGHKS and YYEKEE (reference sequence). This CDR3 has 16 residues. CDR3 region: CASSVTSVGAGNTIYF. CDR3 nucleotides: TGTGCCAGCAGCGTGACATCGGTCGGGGCTGGAAACACCATATATTTT.

Details on this clone: The same CDR3 also results from other DNA sequences found in this sample. This chain connects TRBV5-4 to TRBJ1-2, with D perhaps TRBD1 (6 bases). CDR3 size: 13 residues. The germline CDR1 and CDR2 sequences are SGHNT and YYREEE (reference sequence). Trimming pared 0 bases from V and 7 bases from J, leaving 10 bases between. CDR3 DNA sequence: TGTGCCAGCAGCTTGGCGGGGGCCGGTGGCTACACCTTC. Its translation is CASSLAGAGGYTF. Full variable domain (remainder filled in from reference TRBV5-4 and TRBJ1-2): ETGVTQSPTHLIKTRGQQVTLRCSSQSGHNTVSWYQQALGQGPQFIFQYYREEENGRGNFPPRFSGLQFPNYSSELNVNALELDDSALYLCASSLAGAGGYTFGSGTRLTVV.

The chain links TRBV7-9 to TRBJ2-7; D unresolved. V gave up 3 bases and J gave up 2 bases, with 11 bases separating them. The CDR3 length is 14 residues. Germline loops: CDR1 SEHNR, CDR2 FQNEAQ (reference sequence). This CDR3 reads CASSLLVSPYEQYF. As DNA, the CDR3 is TGTGCCAGCAGCTTGCTCGTGAGCCCCTACGAGCAGTACTTC.

V gene TRBV5-1 combines with J gene TRBJ2-5; 10 positions match TRBD2. CDR1 and CDR2 (germline): SGHRS, YFSETQ. The CDR3 has 15 amino acids. With V trimmed by 5 bases and J by 1 base, 5 bases remained unmatched. The CDR3: CASRVAGGLQETQYF. The CDR3 nucleotides are TGCGCCAGCAGGGTAGCGGGAGGACTCCAAGAGACCCAGTACTTC.

The chain is built from TRBV5-6 and TRBJ1-5; D is unresolved. From germline, CDR1 is SGHDT and CDR2 YYEEEE. V was clipped by 1 base and J by 2 bases, with 13 bases between them. This CDR3 is 16 amino acids long. This CDR3 is CASSLWEGAGNQPQHF. DNA for the CDR3: TGTGCCAGCAGCTTGTGGGAGGGTGCGGGCAATCAGCCCCAGCATTTT.

The chain links TRBV5-1 to TRBJ2-7; D is possibly TRBD1 (6 bases). The germline V gene encodes CDR1 SGHRS and CDR2 YFSETQ. The CDR3 spans 13 residues. Trimming stripped 4 bases from V and 2 bases from J, with 10 bases between. The CDR3 nucleotides are TGCGCCAGCAGCCAACGACAGGCCTACGAGCAGTACTTC. It is translated as CASSQRQAYEQYF.

V is TRBV6-4 and J is TRBJ2-3; TRBD2 matches 13 bases. CDR3 length: 15 amino acids. Germline V gene data show CDR1 as MRHNA and CDR2 as SNTAGT. J gave up 8 bases and V 4 bases, and 6 bases lay outside the gene matches. This CDR3 reads CASSALGLAGVTQYF. CDR3 bases: TGTGCCAGCAGTGCACTCGGACTAGCGGGAGTTACGCAGTATTTT.

The chain links TRBV10-1 to TRBJ2-5; 9 nucleotides line up with TRBD2. The length of the CDR3 is 16 residues. The germline V gene has CDR1 WNHNN and CDR2 SYGVQD (reference sequence). The ends lost 0 bases at V and 5 bases at J; junction bases unmatched: 7. The DNA for the CDR3 is TGCGCCAGCAGTGAGTCGGTAGCGGGAGTAAGGGAGACCCAGTACTTC. Translating it yields CASSESVAGVRETQYF.

The V call is TRBV29-1, the J call TRBJ2-1; D possibly corresponds to TRBD2 (6 bases). V was clipped by 6 bases and J by 5 bases, with 23 bases between them. This CDR3 region has 16 residues. The germline gives CDR1 SQVTM, CDR2 ANQGSEA. The CDR3, as DNA: TGCAGCGTCCGAAGGGACTGGAAAGTGTCGGACAATGAGCAGTTCTTC. It codes for CSVRRDWKVSDNEQFF.

This chain links TRBV4-2 with TRBJ2-4, with 12 nucleotides matching TRBD1. The CDR3 consists of 15 residues. Germline assignment: CDR1 LGHNA and CDR2 YNFKEQ. The trim removed 4 bases at V and 7 bases at J, leaving 5 bases unmatched. CDR3 coding DNA: TGTGCCAGCAGCCGGGACAGGGGGCTGTACAACATTCAGTACTTC. As protein: CASSRDRGLYNIQYF.

This clone was recorded only once. The rearrangement joins TRBV28 to TRBJ2-3; possibly TRBD1 for D (6 bases). Trimming removed 3 bases at V and 1 base at J, with 11 bases between. The germline CDR1 and CDR2 sequences are MDHEN and SYDVKM. CDR3 length: 15 amino acids. This chain's CDR3 is CASSFQQGGTDTQYF. CDR3 in DNA: TGTGCCAGCAGTTTTCAACAGGGTGGCACAGATACGCAGTATTTT.

This clone was picked up a small number of times. The same CDR3 can be traced to other DNA sequences in this sample. This chain joins TRBV20-1 and TRBJ2-7; no definite D call. The length of the CDR3 is 11 residues. Germline values: CDR1 DFQATT, CDR2 SNEGSKA (reference sequence). Trimming left V 1 base short and J 3 bases short, with 4 bases between. The CDR3 bases are TGCAGTGCTAGAGTGGGCTACGAGCAGTACTTC. Its translation is CSARVGYEQYF.

The chain has TRBV15 and TRBJ2-2, with TRBD2 identical over 7 bases. The V gene end was trimmed by 1 base and the J gene end by 4 bases; junction bases not matched to a gene: 3. CDR3 size: 15 residues. Germline V gene sequence: CDR1 LNHNV, CDR2 YYDKDF (reference sequence). CDR3 in DNA: TGTGCCACCAGCAGAGGCGGGGAGGGCACCGGGGAGCTGTTTTTT. Residues: CATSRGGEGTGELFF.

This chain links TRBV29-1 with TRBJ1-2; D not certain. The CDR3 has 15 amino acids. Germline CDR1 is SQVTM and CDR2 is ANQGSEA. Trimming cost V 4 bases and J 0 bases, with 15 bases left between them. CDR3 sequence reads: CSVGSPDTSNYGYTF. The CDR3 nucleotides are TGCAGCGTTGGCTCTCCCGATACCTCTAACTATGGCTACACCTTC.

The J gene is TRBJ1-4, the V gene TRBV11-2, with 7 bases lining up with TRBD1. V dropped 3 bases and J dropped 2; count of bases not matched to a gene: 6. The CDR3 spans 16 residues. CDR1 is SGHAT and CDR2 is FQNNGV in the germline V gene. CDR3: CASSFVTGATNEKLFF. DNA of the CDR3: TGTGCCAGCAGCTTCGTCACAGGGGCGACTAATGAAAAACTGTTTTTT.

The genes are TRBV4-1 and TRBJ2-3; D unresolved. The V and J ends lost 1 base and 4 bases respectively, with 9 bases between them. Germline values: CDR1 MGHRA, CDR2 YSYEKL. The CDR3 is 14 residues long. CDR3 loop: CASSQALVPDTQYF. In DNA form, the CDR3 reads TGCGCCAGCAGCCAAGCGTTGGTCCCAGATACGCAGTATTTT.

This chain links TRBV28 with TRBJ1-5; 8 bases line up with TRBD1. The trim removed 7 bases at V and 7 bases at J, leaving 15 bases unmatched. Germline V gene data show CDR1 as MDHEN and CDR2 as SYDVKM. The CDR3 spans 16 residues. For the CDR3, the DNA is TGTGCCAGCATGCTTTGGACAGGGACTATCTCCCAGCCCCAGCATTTT. This encodes CASMLWTGTISQPQHF.

The rearrangement joins TRBV19 to TRBJ2-6; 7 nucleotides align to TRBD1. Germline values: CDR1 LNHDA, CDR2 SQIVND (reference sequence). The CDR3 loop spans 17 amino acids. The junction had 9 bases not matched to a gene; V was cut back by 3 bases and J by 4 bases. CDR3 nucleotide sequence: TGTGCCAGTAGTATGACAGGGATGGTCAGGGGGGCCAACGTCCTGACTTTC. Amino acids: CASSMTGMVRGANVLTF.

The chain recombines TRBV7-6 with TRBJ2-1, with D tentatively TRBD2 (6 bases). The V and J ends lost 1 base and 0 bases respectively, with 16 bases between them. Per the germline V gene, CDR1 is SGHVS and CDR2 is FNYEAQ. The CDR3 contains 18 residues. The CDR3 bases are TGTGCCAGCAGCTTAGAGCCCGGGACTCCGAGCTCCTACAATGAGCAGTTCTTC. As protein: CASSLEPGTPSSYNEQFF. Full variable domain (rest looked up from reference TRBV7-6 and TRBJ2-1): GAGVSQSPRYKVTKRGQDVALRCDPISGHVSLYWYRQALGQGPEFLTYFNYEAQQDKSGLPNDRFSAERPEGSISTLTIQRTEQRDSAMYRCASSLEPGTPSSYNEQFFGPGTRLTVL.

The chain carries TRBV25-1 and TRBJ2-1; TRBD2 aligns across 12 bases. Trimming took 3 bases from V and 7 from J; bases not matched to a gene: 4. This CDR3 has 15 residues. Per germline, CDR1 MGHDK and CDR2 SYGVNS. The CDR3 DNA reads TGTGCCAGCAGTGACCCCGGGACTAGCGGGAATGAGCAGTTCTTC. Protein sequence: CASSDPGTSGNEQFF. The full variable domain, its missing parts supplied by reference TRBV25-1 and TRBJ2-1, is EADIYQTPRYLVIGTGKKITLECSQTMGHDKMYWYQQDPGMELHLIHYSYGVNSTEKGDLSSESTVSRIRTEHFPLTLESARPSHTSQYLCASSDPGTSGNEQFFGPGTRLTVL.